Listed here are 2 T cell receptor beta chains from one sample, sequenced in a study of blood T cell repertoires in COVID-19. Here immunoSEQ multiplex PCR was the method, and the copy in TCRdb shows in-frame clones only, minus some. The data contain 100,000 or so clones, roughly 81% of them singletons. Sample: peripheral blood. Receptors originate from a woman in her seventies with acute or convalescent COVID-19.

CDR3: CASSQPGLAASTDTQYF. DNA for the CDR3: TGCGCCAGCAGCCAGCCGGGACTAGCGGCTAGCACAGATACGCAGTATTTT. This sequence joins TRBV4-1 and TRBJ2-3; 11 bases are shared with TRBD2. From germline, CDR1 is MGHRA and CDR2 YSYEKL. This CDR3 contains 17 residues. V lost 3 bases, J lost 0 bases, and 5 bases stayed unmatched.

The J gene is TRBJ2-7, the V gene TRBV2, with 14 bases aligning to TRBD2. V dropped 5 bases and J dropped 8; count of bases not matched to a gene: 8. This CDR3 contains 15 residues. Germline-derived CDR1 and CDR2 are SNHLY and FYNNEI. The CDR3 DNA sequence: TGTGCCAGCAGTTTAGGGACTAGCGGGAGTACGCAGCAGTACTTC. Residues: CASSLGTSGSTQQYF. Using reference TRBV2 and TRBJ2-7 for the parts outside the CDR3, the full variable domain is EPEVTQTPSHQVTQMGQEVILRCVPISNHLYFYWYRQILGQKVEFLVSFYNNEISEKSEIFDDQFSVERPDGSNFTLKIRSTKLEDSAMYFCASSLGTSGSTQQYFGPGTRLTVT.